This entry lists 19 T cell receptor beta chains sequenced from one sample in a study of cytomegalovirus exposure and HLA in healthy donors. Use of 60 Vbeta and 13 Jbeta primers characterized the PCR. Profiled with immunoSEQ multiplex PCR; TCRdb holds only in-frame clones, not every one. The sample has some 190,000 clones, around 78% seen once. Material for sequencing was PBMCs. The receptors derive from a man between 18 and 29 years old in good health and CMV-seronegative.

The rearrangement joins TRBV10-2 to TRBJ1-4, with 8 bases aligning to TRBD1. The CDR3 covers 14 residues. Germline CDR1 is WSHSY and CDR2 is SAAADI. V lost 6 bases and J lost 8; bases outside the gene matches: 8. The CDR3 region has the DNA TGCGCCAGCAGCAGTACAGGGGGTAGGGAAAAACTGTTTTTT. Encoded protein: CASSSTGGREKLFF.

The V and J genes are TRBV7-3 and TRBJ2-2; 8 bases line up with TRBD2. Germline CDR1 SGHTA, CDR2 FQGTGA. The ends lost 5 bases at V and 2 bases at J; junction bases unmatched: 4. CDR3 size: 15 residues. The CDR3 DNA sequence: TGTGCCAGCAGCCCTCGGGGGGGAAACACCGGGGAGCTGTTTTTT. The encoded protein is CASSPRGGNTGELFF.

The rearrangement joins TRBV7-9 to TRBJ1-1; D is uncertain. The V end was cut by 0 bases, the J end by 1 base, with 9 bases between. Per germline, CDR1 SEHNR and CDR2 FQNEAQ (reference sequence). The CDR3 loop spans 15 amino acids. The CDR3 bases are TGTGCCAGCAGCTTAGCGGCCGCCAGGAACACTGAAGCTTTCTTT. It translates to CASSLAAARNTEAFF.

This clone was seen just once. The chain uses TRBV30 and TRBJ2-7, with 13 positions matching TRBD2. The CDR3 extends over 18 amino acids. After removal of 3 bases from V and 4 bases from J, the junction contained 15 bases not matched to a gene. Germline V gene lookup returns CDR1 GTSNPN and CDR2 SVGIG (reference sequence). The CDR3 loop reads CAWSGPGLAGTNLYEQYF. CDR3 bases: TGTGCCTGGAGCGGACCGGGACTAGCGGGGACCAACTTATACGAGCAGTACTTC. The whole variable domain, filled in from reference TRBV30 and TRBJ2-7, reads SQTIHQWPATLVQPVGSPLSLECTVEGTSNPNLYWYRQAAGRGLQLLFYSVGIGQISSEVPQNLSASRPQDRQFILSSKKLLLSDSGFYLCAWSGPGLAGTNLYEQYFGPGTRLTVT.

This clone was found a few times. V is TRBV7-9 and J is TRBJ2-7; 11 bases line up with TRBD1. The CDR3 covers 15 residues. The V gene end was trimmed by 1 base and the J gene end by 5 bases; junction bases not matched to a gene: 4. Germline V gives CDR1 SEHNR, CDR2 FQNEAQ (reference sequence). The CDR3 reads CASSLGTGGMDEQYF. In nucleotides, the CDR3 is TGTGCCAGCAGCTTAGGGACAGGGGGCATGGACGAGCAGTACTTC.

The rearrangement uses TRBV9 and TRBJ1-1, with D possibly matching TRBD1 (5 bases). This CDR3 contains 14 residues. The V gene lost 0 bases and the J gene lost 4 bases, with 10 bases spanning the gap. Germline V lookup: CDR1 SGDLS, CDR2 YYNGEE. In DNA, the CDR3 is TGTGCCAGCAGCGTAGACTTCAGGGTCACTGAAGCTTTCTTT. It encodes CASSVDFRVTEAFF.

This chain uses TRBV6-5 with TRBJ2-3; D is ambiguous. The CDR3 loop spans 12 amino acids. Trimming cost V 6 bases and J 14 bases, with 18 bases left between them. The germline gives CDR1 MNHEY, CDR2 SVGAGI. The CDR3 protein is CASSSSSARRYF. The CDR3 DNA reads TGTGCCAGCAGCTCTTCCAGTGCCCGTCGGTATTTT.

The chain couples TRBV25-1 to TRBJ2-5, with D possibly being TRBD1 (5 bases). Germline values: CDR1 MGHDK, CDR2 SYGVNS. This CDR3 comprises 10 residues. V dropped 8 bases and J dropped 7 bases, with 8 bases sitting between them. CDR3 in amino acids: CASGQGTQYF. As DNA, the CDR3 is TGTGCCAGCGGCCAGGGGACCCAGTACTTC.

The DNA of the CDR3 is TGTGCCAGCAGTGAATTAGCCCGGAATTCACCCCTCCACTTT. Translation: CASSELARNSPLHF. This rearrangement joins TRBV2 to TRBJ1-6; D is unresolved. The germline CDR1 and CDR2 sequences are SNHLY and FYNNEI. CDR3 size: 14 residues. V lost 2 bases and J lost 7, with 9 bases in between.

This chain links TRBV6-1 with TRBJ1-3; no clear D gene. Germline-derived CDR1 and CDR2 are MNHNS and SASEGT. The CDR3 loop spans 12 amino acids. The germline V and J ends were trimmed by 11 bases and 8 bases, with 16 bases remaining between them. The CDR3 sequence: CADPNPRDTIYF. The CDR3 DNA reads as TGTGCCGACCCCAACCCGCGGGACACCATATATTTT.

This clone was counted only a few times. The chain joins TRBV27 to TRBJ2-5; 14 positions agree with TRBD2. Trimming cost V 4 bases and J 5 bases; bases outside gene matches: 6. Germline V gives CDR1 MNHEY, CDR2 SMNVEV (reference sequence). The CDR3 extends over 16 amino acids. DNA for the CDR3: TGTGCCAGCAGTTCGGGGGGACTAGCGGGAGTTGAGACCCAGTACTTC. Translating it yields CASSSGGLAGVETQYF.

V gene TRBV5-4 combines with J gene TRBJ2-3; possible D gene TRBD1, 5 bases. Germline V gene sequence: CDR1 SGHNT, CDR2 YYREEE (reference sequence). Between the trimmed V and J ends, which lost 4 bases and 2 bases, there was a span of 14 bases. This CDR3 has 15 amino acids. The CDR3 nucleotides read TGTGCCAGCAGCAATAAACCAGGGTACACAGATACGCAGTATTTT. It translates to CASSNKPGYTDTQYF. Full variable domain (missing parts from reference TRBV5-4 and TRBJ2-3): ETGVTQSPTHLIKTRGQQVTLRCSSQSGHNTVSWYQQALGQGPQFIFQYYREEENGRGNFPPRFSGLQFPNYSSELNVNALELDDSALYLCASSNKPGYTDTQYFGPGTRLTVL.

The chain combines TRBV5-1 with TRBJ2-3, with no clear D. Germline V gene lookup returns CDR1 SGHRS and CDR2 YFSETQ. The ends were cut back, 4 bases at V and 6 bases at J, with 15 bases in the middle. This CDR3 is 14 amino acids long. The CDR3 loop is CASSLGIASDTQYF. CDR3 nucleotides: TGCGCCAGCAGCCTGGGCATAGCATCGGATACGCAGTATTTT.

This clone was recorded a few times. The chain is built from TRBV10-3 and TRBJ2-7; possibly TRBD1 for D (5 bases). The CDR3 is 12 residues long. Germline CDR1 reads ENHRY; CDR2 reads SYGVKD. V shed 6 bases and J shed 6 bases, with 12 bases lying between them. This chain's CDR3 is CAISEKRGEQYF. The CDR3 DNA follows: TGTGCCATCAGCGAGAAAAGGGGCGAGCAGTACTTC.

This clone was seen more than once but under ten times. This chain uses TRBV2 with TRBJ2-7, with 9 positions matching TRBD2. After removal of 7 bases from V and 7 bases from J, the junction contained 11 bases not matched to a gene. The CDR3 is 14 residues long. The germline gives CDR1 SNHLY, CDR2 FYNNEI. The CDR3 DNA reads as TGTGCCAGCACCCCGGGACTAGCAGGAGGGGAGCAGTACTTC. It translates to CASTPGLAGGEQYF.

Here the CDR3 DNA reads TGTGCCAGCAGTTACGCGCCAGCGGGAGAGCTCGATACGCAGTATTTT. Protein sequence: CASSYAPAGELDTQYF. The gene calls are TRBV6-6 and TRBJ2-3, with 8 positions matching TRBD2. The CDR3 spans 16 residues. The germline CDR1 and CDR2 sequences are MNHNY and SVGAGI (reference sequence). V was pared by 2 bases and J by 6 bases, with 10 bases of the junction left unmatched.

This clone was counted between two and nine times. The chain combines TRBV30 with TRBJ1-2, with D tentatively TRBD1 (6 bases). CDR1 is GTSNPN, CDR2 SVGIG, per germline (reference sequence). Trimming removed 5 bases at V and 4 bases at J, with 17 bases between. The CDR3 length is 14 residues. Written as DNA, the CDR3 is TGTGCCTGGGTAGACCCGGGGGGCTTCTATGGCTACACCTTC. Its protein product is CAWVDPGGFYGYTF.

The V gene is TRBV9, the J gene TRBJ1-5, with 7 bases lining up with TRBD1. This CDR3 has 13 amino acids. The trim removed 2 bases at V and 7 bases at J, leaving 3 bases unmatched. Germline V gene lookup returns CDR1 SGDLS and CDR2 YYNGEE. CDR3 region: CASSVTGEQPQHF. DNA of the CDR3: TGTGCCAGCAGCGTTACAGGGGAACAGCCCCAGCATTTT.

In the case of this clone: The junction does not match germline at one end; this may be a read error. The rearrangement joins TRBV4-2 to TRBJ2-7, with 7 positions matching TRBD2. This CDR3 has 14 amino acids. Germline V gene lookup returns CDR1 LGHNA and CDR2 YNFKEQ. The CDR3 is CASSQDSDLRTRWF. The DNA of the CDR3 is TGTGCCAGCAGCCAAGACTCCGATCTTAGGACTAGATGGTTC.